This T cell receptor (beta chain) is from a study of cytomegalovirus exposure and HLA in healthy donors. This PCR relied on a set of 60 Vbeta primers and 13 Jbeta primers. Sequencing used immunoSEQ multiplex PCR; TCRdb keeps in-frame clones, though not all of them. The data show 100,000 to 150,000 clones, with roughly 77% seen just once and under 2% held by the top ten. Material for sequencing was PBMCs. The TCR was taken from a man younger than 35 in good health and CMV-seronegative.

The CDR3 spells CASSIKASGGRGTDTQYF. The CDR3 DNA sequence: TGTGCCAGTAGTATTAAGGCTAGCGGGGGACGGGGCACAGATACGCAGTATTTT. This chain joins TRBV19 and TRBJ2-3, with 10 bases identical to TRBD2. The germline gives CDR1 LNHDA, CDR2 SQIVND (reference sequence). V lost 3 bases and J lost 1; bases outside the gene matches: 10. The CDR3 is 18 residues long.